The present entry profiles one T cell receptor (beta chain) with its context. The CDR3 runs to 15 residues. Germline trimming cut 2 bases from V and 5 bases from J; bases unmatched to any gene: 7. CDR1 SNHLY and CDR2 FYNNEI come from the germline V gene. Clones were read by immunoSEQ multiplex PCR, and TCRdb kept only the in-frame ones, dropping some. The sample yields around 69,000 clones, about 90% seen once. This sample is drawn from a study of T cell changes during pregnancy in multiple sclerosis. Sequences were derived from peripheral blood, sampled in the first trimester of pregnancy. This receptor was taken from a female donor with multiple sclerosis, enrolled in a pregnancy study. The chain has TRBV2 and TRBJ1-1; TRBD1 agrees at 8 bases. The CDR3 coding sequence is TGTGCCAGCAGTGAATTCGGCAGGGGGCCAACTGAAGCTTTCTTT. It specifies CASSEFGRGPTEAFF. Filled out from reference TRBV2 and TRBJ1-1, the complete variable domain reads EPEVTQTPSHQVTQMGQEVILRCVPISNHLYFYWYRQILGQKVEFLVSFYNNEISEKSEIFDDQFSVERPDGSNFTLKIRSTKLEDSAMYFCASSEFGRGPTEAFFGQGTRLTVV.